This T cell receptor (beta chain) was sequenced during a study of blood T cells in healthy people across ages (dated by TCRdb to 2014 to 2015). Context from the whole study: In model experiments, template switching captured roughly one uniquely barcoded TCR beta cDNA molecule for every two T cells. To avoid experimental bias, donors of different ages were spread randomly across the sequencing lanes. Using deep sequencing normalized with unique cDNA molecular identifiers, the study measured how TCR beta repertoire diversity changes with age. Using the same blood draw, the study looked at two additional independent replicas of 1 million unique cDNA reads for two donors, one aged 18 to 30 and the other aged 80 or older. Four age groups were formed from the donors: young (average approximately 15 years), middle-aged (around 41), aged (about 68) and long-lived (more than 75).

Paper-wide results and their limitations: Since profiling was done on bulk unsorted PBMCs, naive and antigen-experienced compartments could not be conclusively compared. Compared with the aged group, more naive CD4+ T cells, fewer expanded clones and increased TCR diversity were shown by the long-lived group, suggesting age selection. The percentage of naive T cells measured by flow cytometry correlated strongly with observed TCR beta diversity. Donor CMV infection status was unknown, potentially confounding age-related changes in expanded clonotypes. As age increased, observed TCR beta diversity per million T cells dropped in a roughly linear way, and a significant reduction was already evident by age about 40. Estimates of total diversity based on one million sequenced T cells were considered lower bounds and underestimates.

Receptors were amplified or captured by 5' RACE. Sequencing was performed on an Illumina HiSeq 2500. The second PCR ran for about 6 to 11 cycles and used a J-beta primer mix along with a sample-barcoded 5' primer. Each TCR beta cDNA molecule received a unique molecular identifier from a template-switch 5' adaptor carrying 12 random nucleotides. Each sample yielded at least 2.5 million CDR3-containing paired-end reads. All of the RNA was converted into first-strand cDNA using the Mint cDNA synthesis kit, with a TRBC-specific oligonucleotide serving as the primer. All cDNA was treated with uracil-DNA glycosylase and then went through a first 18-cycle PCR with the universal primers M1SS and BC2_uni_R. Under the source paper's analysis protocol: For normalization, 1 million high-quality reads were randomly selected from each sample, with every read carrying a distinct molecular identifier. Reads with shared molecular identifiers were discarded instead of being binned into consensus sequences. MiTCR, run with a Q25 quality threshold and the strictest error-elimination algorithm, handled CDR3 identification, clonotype clustering and error correction. A nonparametric unseen species model using Euler transformation provided a lower-bound estimate of total TCR beta diversity. TCRdb redid the processing of the public reads, applying fastp at Q25 and MiXCR, and retained in-frame beta chains. Entries are consolidated by CDR3 protein sequence, retaining the most common genes and DNA. The V and J calls and clone size come from TCRdb's table, not from the authors' own analysis. This sample holds some 790,000 distinct CDR3 sequences; 29% were observed only once. The ten most abundant clones make up about 18% of the sample.

Points on this clonotype: Its specific antigen is unknown. Base qualities are not provided; no much larger clone lies one nucleotide away.

Based on the germline V gene, the CDR1 and CDR2 sequences are SGHRS and YFSETQ. Relative to germline, V is 0 bases shorter and J is 7 bases shorter, with 16 bases between their ends. Taken from cysteine to phenylalanine, the CDR3 has 15 residues. The read is trimmed to its CDR3 DNA, 45 bases read in frame from base 1. The 39 donors, aged about 6 to 100 years, were systemically healthy Caucasian individuals from Russia. Each donor gave 8 to 10 milliliters of peripheral blood, collected into EDTA-treated Vacutainer tubes. Ficoll-Paque density-gradient centrifugation was used to isolate PBMCs, with at least 6 million obtained per sample. Trizol reagent was used to extract total RNA from PBMCs, with at least 6 micrograms per sample. The percentages of naive CD45RAhigh/CD27high T cells were determined by flow cytometry on a PBMC aliquot from every donor.

The receptor comes from an elderly woman in good health. Sequences were obtained from blood. The sequence is built from TRBV5-1 and TRBJ1-2, with the D gene too uncertain to name. The nucleotide sequence is given as TGCGCCAGCAGCTTGGAGGGATCCCCATCCGGTGGCTACACCTTC. Translated, this is CASSLEGSPSGGYTF.